Below, 10 T cell receptor beta chains from the same sample are listed, as sequenced in a study of technical replicates of blood from a handful of donors. Here immunoSEQ multiplex PCR was the method, and the copy in TCRdb shows in-frame clones only, minus some. The table includes about 62,000 clones, nearly 90% detected once. Material for sequencing was PBMCs. These receptors all stem from a human donor in good health. Some clones in this sample may be carry-over from other donors' samples.

The genes are TRBV4-1 and TRBJ1-4, with TRBD1 identical over 12 bases. With V trimmed by 1 base and J by 7 bases, 4 bases remained unmatched. The CDR3 length is 16 residues. Germline-derived CDR1 and CDR2 are MGHRA and YSYEKL. CDR3 bases: TGCGCCAGCAGCCAAGGACCGGGACAGGGGGCTGAAAAACTGTTTTTT. It yields the protein CASSQGPGQGAEKLFF.

This sequence joins TRBV13 and TRBJ2-5; 10 bases are shared with TRBD1. The CDR3 extends over 14 amino acids. The junction had 7 bases not matched to a gene; V was cut back by 5 bases and J by 7 bases. The germline gives CDR1 PRHDT, CDR2 FYEKMQ (reference sequence). CDR3 nucleotide sequence: TGTGCCAGCAGCCCGGGACAGGGGTGGGGGACCCAGTACTTC. This translates into CASSPGQGWGTQYF.

This clone was picked up one time. The V and J genes are TRBV15 and TRBJ2-1, with a tentative D call TRBD1 (5 bases). CDR1 is LNHNV and CDR2 is YYDKDF in the germline V gene (reference sequence). The CDR3 contains 14 residues. The ends were cut back, 0 bases at V and 8 bases at J, with 11 bases in the middle. CDR3 sequence: CATSRDWGRHEQFF. The CDR3, as DNA: TGTGCCACCAGCAGAGATTGGGGCAGGCATGAGCAGTTCTTC. Full variable domain (missing parts from reference TRBV15 and TRBJ2-1): DAMVIQNPRYQVTQFGKPVTLSCSQTLNHNVMYWYQQKSSQAPKLLFHYYDKDFNNEADTPDNFQSRRPNTSFCFLDIRSPGLGDTAMYLCATSRDWGRHEQFFGPGTRLTVL.

The chain is built from TRBV25-1 and TRBJ1-2; D perhaps matches TRBD1 (5 bases). This CDR3 is 14 amino acids long. CDR1 is MGHDK, CDR2 SYGVNS, per germline. Trimming took off 3 bases at V and 4 bases at J, with 12 bases between the two ends. The CDR3 region is CASSETVGGYGYTF. The CDR3 DNA reads as TGTGCCAGCAGTGAGACGGTCGGGGGCTATGGCTACACCTTC.

V usage is TRBV7-9 and J usage is TRBJ2-2; TRBD2 aligns across 8 bases. This CDR3 comprises 14 residues. CDR1 and CDR2 from the germline V gene are SEHNR and FQNEAQ (reference sequence). V shed 6 bases and J 3 bases; nucleotides not matched to a gene: 3. CDR3 nucleotides: TGTGCCAGCAGGGCGGGGGGCTACACCGGGGAGCTGTTTTTT. Translating it yields CASRAGGYTGELFF.

The chain carries TRBV5-8 and TRBJ1-5; D may be TRBD1 (6 bases). The V gene lost 3 bases and the J gene lost 4 bases, with 20 bases spanning the gap. The germline gives CDR1 SGHTS, CDR2 YDEGEE. The CDR3 has 17 amino acids. The CDR3 reads CASSSYRDRDKNQPQHF. The CDR3 DNA follows: TGTGCCAGCAGCTCTTACCGGGACCGGGACAAGAATCAGCCCCAGCATTTT.

This chain joins TRBV11-2 and TRBJ2-7, with D possibly TRBD1 on 6 matching bases. This CDR3 region has 16 residues. V was shortened by 0 bases and J by 2 bases, with 14 bases between the two germline ends. Germline V gene sequence: CDR1 SGHAT, CDR2 FQNNGV. CDR3 protein: CASSLDLGRGTYEQYF. The CDR3 nucleotides are TGTGCCAGCAGCTTAGATCTCGGCAGGGGAACCTACGAGCAGTACTTC.

The J gene is TRBJ1-2, the V gene TRBV4-2; no definite D call. From germline, CDR1 is LGHNA and CDR2 YNFKEQ. This CDR3 has 14 residues. V lost 0 bases and J lost 2, with 7 bases in between. The CDR3 nucleotides read TGTGCCAGCAGCCAAGATCCGGGGAACTATGGCTACACCTTC. Its protein is CASSQDPGNYGYTF.

V is TRBV9 and J is TRBJ2-3; D is unclear. The ends were cut back, 0 bases at V and 0 bases at J, with 8 bases in the middle. The CDR3 spans 15 residues. Germline CDR1 and CDR2: SGDLS and YYNGEE. The CDR3 region has the DNA TGTGCCAGCAGCGTAGACAGCCCCAGCACAGATACGCAGTATTTT. This codes for CASSVDSPSTDTQYF.

The chain has TRBV11-3 and TRBJ2-2, with unresolved D. Trimming pared 4 bases from V and 8 bases from J, leaving 11 bases between. The CDR3 consists of 13 residues. Germline CDR1 reads SGHNT; CDR2 reads YENEEA. In nucleotides, the CDR3 is TGTGCCAGCAGCTCCACTTTTCTAGGGGAGCTGTTTTTT. It codes for CASSSTFLGELFF.